This T cell receptor (beta chain) was sequenced in a study of blood T cell repertoires in COVID-19. The length of the CDR3 is 14 residues. Here immunoSEQ multiplex PCR was the method, and the copy in TCRdb shows in-frame clones only, minus some. The table records about 290,000 clones, approximately 88% of them present only once. V and J are TRBV21-1 and TRBJ2-7; the table's D call, TRBD1, has no DNA check behind it. TRBV21-1 is labeled a pseudogene. This receptor was obtained from a woman in her 40s who had recovered from COVID-19. Specimen: PBMCs or T cells enriched from blood (not recorded which). Here the CDR3 DNA reads TGTGCCAGCAGCAAAGGGGGTGGACATTACGAGCAGTACTTC. Protein sequence: CASSKGGGHYEQYF.